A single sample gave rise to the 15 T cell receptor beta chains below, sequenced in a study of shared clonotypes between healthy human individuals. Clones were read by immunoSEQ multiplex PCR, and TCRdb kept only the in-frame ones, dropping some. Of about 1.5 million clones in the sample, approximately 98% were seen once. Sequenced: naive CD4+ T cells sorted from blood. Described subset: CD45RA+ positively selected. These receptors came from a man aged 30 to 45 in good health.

CDR3 residues: CASSVSEDEQFF. The DNA of the CDR3 is TGTGCCAGCAGCGTAAGCGAGGATGAGCAGTTCTTC. The gene calls are TRBV7-3 and TRBJ2-1; D uncertain. The V gene lost 5 bases and the J gene lost 8 bases, with 10 bases spanning the gap. Per the germline V gene, CDR1 is SGHTA and CDR2 is FQGTGA. The CDR3 contains 12 residues.

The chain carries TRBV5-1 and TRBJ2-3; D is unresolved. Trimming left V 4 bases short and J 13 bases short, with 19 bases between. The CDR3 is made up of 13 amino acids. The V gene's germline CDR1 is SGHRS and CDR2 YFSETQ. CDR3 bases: TGCGCCAGCAGCGATGATCCGAGCAGACCAGAGTATTTT. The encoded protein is CASSDDPSRPEYF.

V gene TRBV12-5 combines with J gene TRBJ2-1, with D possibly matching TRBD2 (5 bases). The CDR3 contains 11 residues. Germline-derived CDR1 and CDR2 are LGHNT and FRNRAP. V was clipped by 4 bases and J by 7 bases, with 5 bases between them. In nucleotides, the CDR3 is TGTGCTAGTGGTTCGGGGAATGAGCAGTTCTTC. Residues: CASGSGNEQFF.

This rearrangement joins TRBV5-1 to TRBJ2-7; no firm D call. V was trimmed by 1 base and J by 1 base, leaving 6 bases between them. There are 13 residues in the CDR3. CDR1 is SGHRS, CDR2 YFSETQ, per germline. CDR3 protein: CASSLSESYEQYF. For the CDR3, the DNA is TGCGCCAGCAGCTTGAGCGAATCCTACGAGCAGTACTTC. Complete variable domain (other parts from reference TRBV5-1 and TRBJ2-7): KAGVTQTPRYLIKTRGQQVTLSCSPISGHRSVSWYQQTPGQGLQFLFEYFSETQRNKGNFPGRFSGRQFSNSRSEMNVSTLELGDSALYLCASSLSESYEQYFGPGTRLTVT.

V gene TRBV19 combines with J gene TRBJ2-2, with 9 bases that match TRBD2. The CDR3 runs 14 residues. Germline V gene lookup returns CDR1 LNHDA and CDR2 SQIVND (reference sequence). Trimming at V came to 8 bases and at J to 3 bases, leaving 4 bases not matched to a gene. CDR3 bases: TGTGCCAGTCTGAGCGGGAGGCACACCGGGGAGCTGTTTTTT. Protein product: CASLSGRHTGELFF.

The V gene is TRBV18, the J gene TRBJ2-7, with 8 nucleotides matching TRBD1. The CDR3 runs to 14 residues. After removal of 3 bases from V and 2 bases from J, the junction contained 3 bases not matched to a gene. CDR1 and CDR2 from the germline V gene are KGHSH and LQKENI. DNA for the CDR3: TGTGCCAGCTCACCCCGGGACAGGCCCTACGAGCAGTACTTC. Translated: CASSPRDRPYEQYF.

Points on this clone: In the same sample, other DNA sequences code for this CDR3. This CDR3 is CASSLSGYGYTF. CDR3 bases: TGTGCCAGCAGTTTATCGGGCTATGGCTACACCTTC. The genes are TRBV28 and TRBJ1-2; no firm D call. CDR1 and CDR2 (germline): MDHEN, SYDVKM. The CDR3 covers 12 residues. The V end was cut by 1 base, the J end by 4 bases, with 4 bases between.

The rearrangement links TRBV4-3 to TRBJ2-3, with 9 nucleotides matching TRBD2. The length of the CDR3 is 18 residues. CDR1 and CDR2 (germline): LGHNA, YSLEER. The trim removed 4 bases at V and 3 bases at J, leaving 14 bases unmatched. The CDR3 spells CASSRNSGSTIGTDTQYF. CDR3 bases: TGCGCCAGCAGCCGGAATAGCGGGAGTACAATCGGTACAGATACGCAGTATTTT.

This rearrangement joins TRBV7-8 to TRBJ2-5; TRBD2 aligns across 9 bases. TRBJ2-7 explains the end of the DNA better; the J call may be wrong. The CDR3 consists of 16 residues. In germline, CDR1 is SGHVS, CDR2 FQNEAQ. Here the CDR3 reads CASSRGTSRNHYEQYF. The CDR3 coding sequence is TGTGCCAGCAGCCGCGGGACTAGCCGAAACCACTACGAGCAGTACTTC.

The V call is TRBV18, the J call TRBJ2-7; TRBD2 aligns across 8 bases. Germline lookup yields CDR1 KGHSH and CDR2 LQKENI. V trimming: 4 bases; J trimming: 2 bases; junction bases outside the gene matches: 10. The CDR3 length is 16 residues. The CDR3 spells CASSLQLADQTYEQYF. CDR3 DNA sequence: TGTGCCAGCTCACTCCAACTAGCGGATCAAACCTACGAGCAGTACTTC.

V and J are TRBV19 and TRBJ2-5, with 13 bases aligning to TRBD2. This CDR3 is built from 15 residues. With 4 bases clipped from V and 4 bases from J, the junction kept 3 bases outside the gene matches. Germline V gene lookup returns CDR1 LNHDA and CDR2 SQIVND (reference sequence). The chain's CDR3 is CASSRTSGRRETQYF. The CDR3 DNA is TGTGCCAGTAGTAGGACTAGCGGGAGAAGAGAGACCCAGTACTTC.

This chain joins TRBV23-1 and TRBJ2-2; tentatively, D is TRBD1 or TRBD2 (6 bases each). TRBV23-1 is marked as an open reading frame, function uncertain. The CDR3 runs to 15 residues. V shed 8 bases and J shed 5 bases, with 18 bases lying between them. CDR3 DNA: TGCGCCAGCCGTCCGGGGGCAGGGGAAACCGGGGAGCTGTTTTTT. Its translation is CASRPGAGETGELFF.

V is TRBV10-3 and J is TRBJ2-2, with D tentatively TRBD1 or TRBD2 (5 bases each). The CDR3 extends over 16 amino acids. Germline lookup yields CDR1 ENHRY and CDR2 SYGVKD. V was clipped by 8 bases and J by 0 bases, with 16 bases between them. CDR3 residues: CAISRLGAANTGELFF. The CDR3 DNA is TGTGCCATCTCGAGGCTCGGGGCCGCGAACACCGGGGAGCTGTTTTTT.

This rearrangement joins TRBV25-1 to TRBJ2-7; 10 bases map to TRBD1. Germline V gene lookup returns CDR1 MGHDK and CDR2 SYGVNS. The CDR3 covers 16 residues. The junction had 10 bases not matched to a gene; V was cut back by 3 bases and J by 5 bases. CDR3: CASSDLRQGAWNEQYF. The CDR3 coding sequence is TGTGCCAGCAGTGACCTCAGACAGGGGGCTTGGAACGAGCAGTACTTC.

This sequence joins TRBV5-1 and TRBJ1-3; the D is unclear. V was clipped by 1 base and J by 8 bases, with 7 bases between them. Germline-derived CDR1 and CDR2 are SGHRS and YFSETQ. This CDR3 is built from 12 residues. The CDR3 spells CASSLNRDTIYF. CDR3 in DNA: TGCGCCAGCAGCTTGAATCGCGACACCATATATTTT.